Listed here are 28 T cell receptor beta chains from one sample, sequenced in a study of blood T cell repertoires in COVID-19. The method was immunoSEQ multiplex PCR; TCRdb's version includes in-frame clones alone and lacks a portion of them. The sample carries over 200,000 clones, 75% to 85% recorded once. Source material: peripheral blood. The receptors here all came from a woman younger than 45 with COVID-19, enrolled during active disease.

The chain joins TRBV15 to TRBJ1-5; 7 bases are shared with TRBD1. CDR3 length: 16 residues. V dropped 3 bases and J dropped 2; count of bases not matched to a gene: 7. The germline CDR1 and CDR2 sequences are LNHNV and YYDKDF (reference sequence). CDR3: CATSRGDRVGNQPQHF. CDR3 nucleotides: TGTGCCACCAGCAGGGGAGACAGGGTCGGCAATCAGCCCCAGCATTTT. Using reference TRBV15 and TRBJ1-5 for the parts outside the CDR3, the full variable domain is DAMVIQNPRYQVTQFGKPVTLSCSQTLNHNVMYWYQQKSSQAPKLLFHYYDKDFNNEADTPDNFQSRRPNTSFCFLDIRSPGLGDTAMYLCATSRGDRVGNQPQHFGDGTRLSIL.

The chain links TRBV9 to TRBJ1-2; D might be TRBD1 (6 bases). Trimming cost V 3 bases and J 2 bases, with 14 bases left between them. The CDR3 loop spans 15 amino acids. CDR1 SGDLS and CDR2 YYNGEE come from the germline V gene. The CDR3 is CASSADRQSNYGYTF. The CDR3 DNA follows: TGTGCCAGCAGCGCCGACAGGCAGTCAAACTATGGCTACACCTTC.

The chain joins TRBV2 to TRBJ2-5; the D gene is possibly TRBD2 (6 bases). CDR3 length: 14 residues. V was trimmed by 6 bases and J by 2 bases, leaving 13 bases between them. Germline V lookup: CDR1 SNHLY, CDR2 FYNNEI. DNA for the CDR3: TGTGCCAGCAGCTCCGGGACTTATCAAGAGACCCAGTACTTC. Encoded protein: CASSSGTYQETQYF.

The J gene is TRBJ1-5, the V gene TRBV5-6; D gene uncertain. Trimming left V 1 base short and J 7 bases short, with 12 bases between. Germline V gene data show CDR1 as SGHDT and CDR2 as YYEEEE. This CDR3 region has 14 residues. CDR3 in DNA: TGTGCCAGCAGCTTGAGCGGCCCCTGGCAGCCCCAGCATTTT. Translation: CASSLSGPWQPQHF.

This chain connects TRBV30 to TRBJ2-3; TRBD2 matches 7 bases. V was clipped by 0 bases and J by 4 bases; unmatched bases: 10. Germline-derived CDR1 and CDR2 are GTSNPN and SVGIG (reference sequence). This CDR3 comprises 16 residues. The CDR3 coding sequence is TGTGCCTGGAGTGTAGGTTGGCAGGGAGGGGCAGATACGCAGTATTTT. Translated: CAWSVGWQGGADTQYF.

The gene calls are TRBV15 and TRBJ2-2; no clear D. V was cut by 8 bases and J by 7 bases, with 8 bases left in between. The CDR3 contains 11 residues. Germline V lookup: CDR1 LNHNV, CDR2 YYDKDF (reference sequence). CDR3 nucleotides: TGTGCCACCGGAGAGATCGGGGAGCTGTTTTTT. Protein sequence: CATGEIGELFF.

J is TRBJ1-2 and V is TRBV3-1 (or the pseudogene TRBV3-2); no clear D. The CDR3 is 16 amino acids. Germline V lookup: CDR1 LGHDT, CDR2 YNNKEL (reference sequence). Trimming left V 0 bases short and J 5 bases short, with 16 bases between. Here the CDR3 reads CASSQESRHIYYGYTF. CDR3 in DNA: TGTGCCAGCAGCCAAGAGAGCCGACACATCTATTATGGCTACACCTTC.

The chain combines TRBV14 with TRBJ1-1; 9 nucleotides match TRBD1. The junction had 8 bases not matched to a gene; V was cut back by 3 bases and J by 6 bases. CDR1 is SGHDN, CDR2 FVKESK, per germline. This CDR3 has 15 residues. The CDR3, as DNA: TGTGCCAGCAGCCAGATGGGGACAGGGTCGGCTGAAGCTTTCTTT. Translation: CASSQMGTGSAEAFF.

The V gene is TRBV6-5, the J gene TRBJ1-2; 7 nucleotides agree with TRBD1. With V trimmed by 6 bases and J by 5 bases, 6 bases remained unmatched. The germline gives CDR1 MNHEY, CDR2 SVGAGI. There are 13 residues in the CDR3. CDR3 DNA sequence: TGTGCCAGCAGCAGAACAGGGGTTTATGGCTACACCTTC. Protein product: CASSRTGVYGYTF.

This clone came up a few times. V is TRBV10-3 and J is TRBJ2-5; 7 bases are a match to TRBD2. This CDR3 comprises 17 residues. Germline trimming cut 0 bases from V and 4 bases from J; bases unmatched to any gene: 11. Per the germline V gene, CDR1 is ENHRY and CDR2 is SYGVKD. CDR3 loop: CAISESVRERGGETQYF. In DNA, the CDR3 is TGTGCCATCAGTGAGTCGGTGCGGGAGCGAGGAGGAGAGACCCAGTACTTC.

In this sample, this clone turned up once. In DNA form, the CDR3 reads TGTGCCACCAGTGATTTGCACAGTAATCAGCCCCAGCATTTT. It is translated as CATSDLHSNQPQHF. The chain carries TRBV24-1 and TRBJ1-5; D is ambiguous. The CDR3 is 14 residues long. CDR1 and CDR2 from the germline V gene are KGHDR and SFDVKD. V dropped 0 bases and J dropped 4 bases, with 6 bases sitting between them.

The CDR3 spells CASSSIAGGSYNEQFF. Here the CDR3 DNA reads TGTGCCAGCAGCTCAATAGCGGGAGGATCCTACAATGAGCAGTTCTTC. The V call is TRBV7-3, the J call TRBJ2-1, with 10 bases lining up with TRBD2. Trimming took 4 bases from V and 1 from J; bases not matched to a gene: 4. This CDR3 region has 16 residues. The germline CDR1 and CDR2 sequences are SGHTA and FQGTGA. Complete variable domain (other parts from reference TRBV7-3 and TRBJ2-1): GAGVSQTPSNKVTEKGKYVELRCDPISGHTALYWYRQSLGQGPEFLIYFQGTGAADDSGLPNDRFFAVRPEGSVSTLKIQRTERGDSAVYLCASSSIAGGSYNEQFFGPGTRLTVL.

V and J are TRBV7-6 and TRBJ1-3; a weak D match, TRBD1 (6 bases). The germline gives CDR1 SGHVS, CDR2 FNYEAQ. The CDR3 is 14 residues long. V lost 5 bases to trimming and J lost 4 bases, with 12 bases between them. The CDR3 region is CASSTTGSGNTIYF. CDR3 bases: TGTGCCAGCAGCACAACAGGGTCCGGAAACACCATATATTTT.

A few counts support this clone. The chain is built from TRBV18 and TRBJ2-3; TRBD2 matches at 8 bases. Losses at the gene ends were 3 bases for V and 3 bases for J; bases not matched to a gene: 8. The CDR3 consists of 16 residues. CDR1 and CDR2 from the germline V gene are KGHSH and LQKENI. CDR3 amino acids: CASSPIGGGWTDTQYF. CDR3 in DNA: TGTGCCAGCTCACCGATCGGGGGGGGCTGGACAGATACGCAGTATTTT.

In DNA, the CDR3 is TGCAGCGTTGAATTCCAGGGGTACGAGCAGTACTTC. It encodes CSVEFQGYEQYF. This chain links TRBV29-1 with TRBJ2-7, with D tentatively TRBD1 (6 bases). Germline CDR1 reads SQVTM; CDR2 reads ANQGSEA. The V gene lost 2 bases and the J gene lost 4 bases, with 9 bases spanning the gap. The CDR3 contains 12 residues.

This clone was counted a few times. J is TRBJ2-1 and V is TRBV30; 12 bases are a match to TRBD2. Germline CDR1 and CDR2: GTSNPN and SVGIG (reference sequence). The CDR3 length is 17 residues. V shed 4 bases and J 10 bases; nucleotides not matched to a gene: 17. The CDR3: CAWNARASGGASREQFF. CDR3 in DNA: TGTGCCTGGAACGCCCGGGCTAGCGGGGGGGCCAGTCGAGAGCAGTTCTTC.

The chain combines TRBV7-9 with TRBJ2-3, with 10 positions matching TRBD1. The ends lost 6 bases at V and 6 bases at J; junction bases unmatched: 12. Germline CDR1 is SEHNR and CDR2 is FQNEAQ (reference sequence). This CDR3 contains 16 residues. CDR3 nucleotide sequence: TGTGCCAGCAGTGACAGGGGGCCTAACCCTTCTGATACGCAGTATTTT. As protein: CASSDRGPNPSDTQYF.

The rearrangement uses TRBV23-1 and TRBJ1-2; 7 nucleotides align to TRBD1. TRBV23-1 is an open reading frame, and its role is uncertain. This CDR3 is built from 17 residues. Unmatched junction bases numbered 9, after V lost 0 bases and J lost 2 bases. CDR3: CASSQSRTGRQNYGYTF. The CDR3 DNA reads TGCGCCAGCAGTCAATCGAGGACAGGAAGACAAAACTATGGCTACACCTTC.

The chain uses TRBV19 and TRBJ2-6; 7 bases align to TRBD1. The CDR3 spans 17 residues. Germline CDR1 is LNHDA and CDR2 is SQIVND (reference sequence). V dropped 5 bases and J dropped 3; count of bases not matched to a gene: 10. The CDR3 DNA sequence: TGTGCCAGTAGTTCCACAGGGGAAGTTGGTGGGGCCAACGTCCTGACTTTC. It specifies CASSSTGEVGGANVLTF.

The chain recombines TRBV28 with TRBJ2-7, with TRBD1 as a possible D gene (6 bases). V lost 5 bases and J lost 6, with 20 bases in between. The CDR3 sequence is 15 residues long. Germline lookup yields CDR1 MDHEN and CDR2 SYDVKM. CDR3 sequence: CASSRSARKGGEQYF. CDR3 nucleotides: TGTGCCAGCAGTCGAAGCGCCCGGAAAGGGGGCGAGCAGTACTTC.

The chain recombines TRBV30 with TRBJ2-2; tentatively, D is TRBD2 (5 bases). Deletions cut 3 bases from V and 3 bases from J, with 14 bases between. Germline CDR1 and CDR2: GTSNPN and SVGIG (reference sequence). The CDR3 consists of 15 residues. The CDR3: CAWRVTIGDTGELFF. CDR3 nucleotides: TGTGCCTGGAGGGTAACCATCGGGGACACCGGGGAGCTGTTTTTT. Looking up the rest from reference TRBV30 and TRBJ2-2 gives the full variable domain: SQTIHQWPATLVQPVGSPLSLECTVEGTSNPNLYWYRQAAGRGLQLLFYSVGIGQISSEVPQNLSASRPQDRQFILSSKKLLLSDSGFYLCAWRVTIGDTGELFFGEGSRLTVL.

The J gene is TRBJ1-2, the V gene TRBV10-3; 9 nucleotides match TRBD1. The ends lost 11 bases at V and 1 base at J; junction bases unmatched: 5. Germline V lookup: CDR1 ENHRY, CDR2 SYGVKD. The CDR3 runs to 13 residues. The CDR3 reads CAARTGDNYGYTF. CDR3 DNA sequence: TGTGCCGCCCGGACAGGGGATAACTATGGCTACACCTTC.

The chain is built from TRBV4-2 and TRBJ1-2; possible D gene TRBD1, 6 bases. The CDR3 runs to 16 residues. V lost 0 bases to trimming and J lost 8 bases, with 19 bases between them. From germline, CDR1 is LGHNA and CDR2 YNFKEQ. CDR3 residues: CASSQDPDSRRGGYTF. CDR3 DNA: TGTGCCAGCAGCCAAGACCCGGACAGCAGAAGGGGAGGCTACACCTTC.

V usage is TRBV7-6 and J usage is TRBJ2-5; no clear D gene. The length of the CDR3 is 15 residues. Germline CDR1 reads SGHVS; CDR2 reads FNYEAQ. Trimming took 2 bases from V and 1 from J, leaving 11 bases between them. DNA for the CDR3: TGTGCCAGCAGCTTAACACAGCTCTCCCAAGAGACCCAGTACTTC. Protein sequence: CASSLTQLSQETQYF.

J is TRBJ2-1 and V is TRBV19; TRBD2 aligns across 15 bases. The length of the CDR3 is 22 residues. The V and J ends lost 0 bases and 4 bases, in that order; junction bases with no gene match: 16. Looked up from germline, CDR1 is LNHDA and CDR2 is SQIVND (reference sequence). The CDR3 reads CASSIDPIPGLAGGPSYNEQFF. As DNA, the CDR3 is TGTGCCAGTAGTATAGATCCCATCCCCGGACTAGCGGGAGGGCCGTCATACAATGAGCAGTTCTTC.

The CDR3 region has the DNA TGTGCCAGCAGTTCCTTTGCGGCGAAGACCCAGTACTTC. Its protein product is CASSSFAAKTQYF. The chain couples TRBV28 to TRBJ2-5, with D uncertain. The V gene's germline CDR1 is MDHEN and CDR2 SYDVKM. The length of the CDR3 is 13 residues. V was cut by 4 bases and J by 6 bases, with 12 bases left in between.

V is TRBV7-2 and J is TRBJ1-2; D is possibly TRBD1 (6 bases). The germline V gene has CDR1 SGHTA and CDR2 FQGNSA. This CDR3 comprises 15 residues. The V end was cut by 1 base, the J end by 2 bases, with 11 bases between. CDR3 residues: CASSLEKQGNYGYTF. The DNA for the CDR3 is TGTGCCAGCAGCTTAGAGAAGCAGGGGAACTATGGCTACACCTTC. The whole variable domain, filled in from reference TRBV7-2 and TRBJ1-2, reads GAGVSQSPSNKVTEKGKDVELRCDPISGHTALYWYRQSLGQGLEFLIYFQGNSAPDKSGLPSDRFSAERTGGSVSTLTIQRTQQEDSAVYLCASSLEKQGNYGYTFGSGTRLTVV.

The gene calls are TRBV7-9 and TRBJ2-1; D may be TRBD2 (5 bases). The CDR3 runs to 16 residues. V lost 4 bases and J lost 8, with 21 bases in between. Per the germline V gene, CDR1 is SEHNR and CDR2 is FQNEAQ (reference sequence). This CDR3 reads CASSSQDSRAGDEQFF. The CDR3 DNA reads TGTGCCAGCAGCTCTCAAGATTCTAGGGCCGGGGATGAGCAGTTCTTC.